These 9 T cell receptor beta chains came from one sample sequenced in a study of T cells in localized non-small cell lung cancer. Assay used: immunoSEQ multiplex PCR; TCRdb lists only in-frame clones, some missing. The sample contains some 14,000 clones, roughly 27% of which appear only once. Sample: lung tumor tissue, taken before any cancer treatment. The receptors were sampled from a female donor older than 55 with stage I lung adenocarcinoma.

The genes are TRBV19 and TRBJ2-5; D is unclear. The CDR3 is 14 amino acids. Deletions cut 5 bases from V and 0 bases from J, with 10 bases between. Looked up from germline, CDR1 is LNHDA and CDR2 is SQIVND (reference sequence). As DNA, the CDR3 is TGTGCCAGTAGTCTAGGCGGATACCAAGAGACCCAGTACTTC. Protein: CASSLGGYQETQYF.

The chain links TRBV19 to TRBJ2-7; D is ambiguous. This CDR3 comprises 13 residues. Germline assignment: CDR1 LNHDA and CDR2 SQIVND (reference sequence). V shed 1 base and J shed 5 bases, with 9 bases lying between them. Written as DNA, the CDR3 is TGTGCCAGTAGTATAGGGCTAGTTAACGAGCAGTACTTC. Amino acid sequence: CASSIGLVNEQYF.

In this sample, this clone turned up a few times. The J gene is TRBJ2-1, the V gene TRBV11-3; 8 nucleotides agree with TRBD2. Germline V CDR1 and CDR2: SGHNT, YENEEA. After removal of 5 bases from V and 7 bases from J, the junction contained 13 bases not matched to a gene. CDR3 size: 16 residues. In DNA form, the CDR3 reads TGTGCCAGCAGCACGCCGGGACTAGGCGGGCTAAATGAGCAGTTCTTC. Translation: CASSTPGLGGLNEQFF.

In this sample, this clone turned up a few times. The V and J genes are TRBV11-3 and TRBJ2-3; D is possibly TRBD2 (6 bases). The CDR3 length is 15 residues. V shed 5 bases and J shed 6 bases, with 18 bases lying between them. Germline CDR1 SGHNT, CDR2 YENEEA. For the CDR3, the DNA is TGTGCCAGCAGCCTTGGGCTAGCGCGCCTGGATACGCAGTATTTT. This gives the protein CASSLGLARLDTQYF.

The V call is TRBV19, the J call TRBJ2-3; D may be TRBD1 or TRBD2 (5 bases each). Trimming removed 4 bases from V and 4 bases from J, with 12 bases in between. The CDR3 covers 14 residues. Germline CDR1 is LNHDA and CDR2 is SQIVND (reference sequence). The CDR3 sequence is CASSTTGPADTQYF. In nucleotides, the CDR3 is TGTGCCAGTAGTACCACGGGACCGGCAGATACGCAGTATTTT.

This clone was recorded many times. This chain connects TRBV11-3 to TRBJ1-1; a possible D gene is TRBD1 (5 bases). The CDR3 is 15 residues long. Germline V gene lookup returns CDR1 SGHNT and CDR2 YENEEA. V was trimmed by 1 base and J by 4 bases, leaving 13 bases between them. The CDR3 DNA reads as TGTGCCAGCAGCTTAGTCGTCGGGGGGAGCACTGAAGCTTTCTTT. This codes for CASSLVVGGSTEAFF.

This clone was counted a few times. The V call is TRBV5-1, the J call TRBJ2-6; the D is unclear. Between the trimmed V and J ends, which lost 2 bases and 0 bases, there was a span of 6 bases. This CDR3 is 15 amino acids long. The germline CDR1 and CDR2 sequences are SGHRS and YFSETQ. CDR3: CASSFKLSGANVLTF. The CDR3 region has the DNA TGCGCCAGCAGCTTTAAACTCTCTGGGGCCAACGTCCTGACTTTC.

The chain combines TRBV18 with TRBJ2-7; D gene ambiguous. The CDR3 is 13 amino acids. Trimming took 3 bases from V and 7 from J, leaving 13 bases between them. CDR1 is KGHSH and CDR2 is LQKENI in the germline V gene. DNA for the CDR3: TGTGCCAGCTCACCGGCCCCTTGGTTTGAGCAGTACTTC. Its protein is CASSPAPWFEQYF. Using reference TRBV18 and TRBJ2-7 for the parts outside the CDR3, the full variable domain is NAGVMQNPRHLVRRRGQEARLRCSPMKGHSHVYWYRQLPEEGLKFMVYLQKENIIDESGMPKERFSAEFPKEGPSILRIQQVVRGDSAAYFCASSPAPWFEQYFGPGTRLTVT.

V is TRBV15 and J is TRBJ1-4, with a tentative D call TRBD1 (6 bases). The CDR3 covers 17 residues. The V gene lost 0 bases and the J gene lost 4 bases, with 15 bases spanning the gap. Germline values: CDR1 LNHNV, CDR2 YYDKDF (reference sequence). The chain's CDR3 is CATSRDGMGGINEKLFF. DNA of the CDR3: TGTGCCACCAGCAGAGATGGTATGGGGGGCATTAATGAAAAACTGTTTTTT.